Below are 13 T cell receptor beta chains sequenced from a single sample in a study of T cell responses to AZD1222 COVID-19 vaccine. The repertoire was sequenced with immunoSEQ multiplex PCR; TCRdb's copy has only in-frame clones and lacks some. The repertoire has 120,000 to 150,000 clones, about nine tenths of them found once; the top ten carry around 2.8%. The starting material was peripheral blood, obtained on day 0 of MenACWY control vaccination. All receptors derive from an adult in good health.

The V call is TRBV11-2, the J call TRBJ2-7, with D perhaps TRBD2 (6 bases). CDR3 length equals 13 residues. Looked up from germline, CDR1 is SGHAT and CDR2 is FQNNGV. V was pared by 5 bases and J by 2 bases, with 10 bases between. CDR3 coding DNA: TGTGCCAGCAGCGGGAGGACGACCTACGAGCAGTACTTC. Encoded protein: CASSGRTTYEQYF.

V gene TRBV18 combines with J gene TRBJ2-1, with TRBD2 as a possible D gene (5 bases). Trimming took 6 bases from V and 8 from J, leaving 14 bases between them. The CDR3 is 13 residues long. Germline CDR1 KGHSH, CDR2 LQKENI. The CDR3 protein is CASSSLETDEQFF. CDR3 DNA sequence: TGTGCCAGCTCCTCACTAGAAACGGATGAGCAGTTCTTC.

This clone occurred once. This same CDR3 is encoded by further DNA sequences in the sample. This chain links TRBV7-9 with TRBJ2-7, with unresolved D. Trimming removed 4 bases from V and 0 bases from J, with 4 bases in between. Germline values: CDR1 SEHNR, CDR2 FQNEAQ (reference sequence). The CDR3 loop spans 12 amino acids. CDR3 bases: TGTGCCAGCAGCTCAGTCTCCTACGAGCAGTACTTC. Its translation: CASSSVSYEQYF.

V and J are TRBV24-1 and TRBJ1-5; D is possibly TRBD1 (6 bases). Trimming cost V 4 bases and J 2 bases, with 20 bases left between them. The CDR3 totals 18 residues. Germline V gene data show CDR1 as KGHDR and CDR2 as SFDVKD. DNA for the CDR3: TGTGCCACCAGTGACTCCGGGACCGCAGGGGTAGGCAATCAGCCCCAGCATTTT. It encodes CATSDSGTAGVGNQPQHF.

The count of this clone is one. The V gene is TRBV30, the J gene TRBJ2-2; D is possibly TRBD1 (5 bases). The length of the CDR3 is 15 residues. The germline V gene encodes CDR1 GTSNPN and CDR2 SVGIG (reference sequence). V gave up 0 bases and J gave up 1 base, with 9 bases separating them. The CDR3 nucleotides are TGTGCCTGGAGTGTGGGTAGGGGGAACACCGGGGAGCTGTTTTTT. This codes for CAWSVGRGNTGELFF.

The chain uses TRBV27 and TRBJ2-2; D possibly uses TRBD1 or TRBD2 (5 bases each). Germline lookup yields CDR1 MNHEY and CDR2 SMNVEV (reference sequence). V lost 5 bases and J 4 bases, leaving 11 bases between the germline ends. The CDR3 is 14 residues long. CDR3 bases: TGTGCCAGCAGTCACAGGAGGAGCACCGGGGAGCTGTTTTTT. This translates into CASSHRRSTGELFF.

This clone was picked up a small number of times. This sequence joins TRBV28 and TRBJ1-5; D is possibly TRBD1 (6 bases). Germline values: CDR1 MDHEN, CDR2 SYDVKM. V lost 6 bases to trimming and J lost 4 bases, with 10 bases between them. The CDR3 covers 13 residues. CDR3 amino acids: CASRRQANQPQHF. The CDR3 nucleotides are TGTGCCAGCAGGAGACAGGCTAATCAGCCCCAGCATTTT.

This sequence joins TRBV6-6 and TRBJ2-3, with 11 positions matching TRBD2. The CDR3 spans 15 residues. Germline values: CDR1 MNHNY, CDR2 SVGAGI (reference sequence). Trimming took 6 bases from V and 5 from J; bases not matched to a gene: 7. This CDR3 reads CASRTTSGRGDTQYF. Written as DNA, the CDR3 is TGTGCCAGCAGGACAACTAGCGGGAGAGGAGATACGCAGTATTTT.

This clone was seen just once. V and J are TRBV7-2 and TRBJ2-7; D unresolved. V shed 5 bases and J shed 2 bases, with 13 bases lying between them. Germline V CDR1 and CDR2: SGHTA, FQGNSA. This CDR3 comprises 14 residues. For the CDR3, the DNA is TGTGCCAGCAGCCCCTGGACGGAAGCCTACGAGCAGTACTTC. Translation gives CASSPWTEAYEQYF.

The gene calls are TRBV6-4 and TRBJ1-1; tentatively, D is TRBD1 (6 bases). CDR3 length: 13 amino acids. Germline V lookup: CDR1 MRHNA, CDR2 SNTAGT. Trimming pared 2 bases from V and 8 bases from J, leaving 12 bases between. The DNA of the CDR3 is TGTGCCAGCAGTGACGTGGACAGAGGGGAAGCTTTCTTT. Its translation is CASSDVDRGEAFF.

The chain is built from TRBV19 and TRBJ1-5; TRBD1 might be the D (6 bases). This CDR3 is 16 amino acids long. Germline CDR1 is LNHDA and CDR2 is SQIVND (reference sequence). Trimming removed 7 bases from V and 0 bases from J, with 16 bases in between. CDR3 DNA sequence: TGTGCCAGTACCGGGGGGCAGGTTATTAGCAATCAGCCCCAGCATTTT. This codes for CASTGGQVISNQPQHF. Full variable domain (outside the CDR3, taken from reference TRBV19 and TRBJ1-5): DGGITQSPKYLFRKEGQNVTLSCEQNLNHDAMYWYRQDPGQGLRLIYYSQIVNDFQKGDIAEGYSVSREKKESFPLTVTSAQKNPTAFYLCASTGGQVISNQPQHFGDGTRLSIL.

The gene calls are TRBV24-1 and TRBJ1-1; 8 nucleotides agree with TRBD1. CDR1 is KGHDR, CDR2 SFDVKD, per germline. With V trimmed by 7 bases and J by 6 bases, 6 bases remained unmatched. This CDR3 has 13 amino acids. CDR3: CATRDPGGAEAFF. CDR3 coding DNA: TGTGCCACCAGAGACCCAGGGGGCGCTGAAGCTTTCTTT.

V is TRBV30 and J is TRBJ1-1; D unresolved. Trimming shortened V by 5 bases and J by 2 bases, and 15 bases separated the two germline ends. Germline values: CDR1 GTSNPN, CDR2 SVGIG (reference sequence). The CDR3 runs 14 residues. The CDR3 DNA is TGTGCCTGGCGTGGAGACTTCGGCAACACTGAAGCTTTCTTT. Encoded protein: CAWRGDFGNTEAFF.